This is a list of T cell receptor beta chains from one sample in a study of CXCR3-negative and CXCR3-positive naive CD8 T cells. TCRdb reprocessed the 5' RACE reads; each CDR3 protein has one entry and no DNA is given. The sample totals 38,000 or so distinct CDR3 sequences. Sample: naive CXCR3- CD8+ T cells from blood. These receptors were taken from a human donor in good health. Some clones in this sample may be carry-over from other donors' samples. Both conserved end residues are part of each CDR3. Fields, in order: V gene, clone size, J gene, CDR3 protein. The listing skips clone size in some rows; elsewhere it reads once, few, many or a size class.

v_gene: TRBV7-9
abundance: -
j_gene: TRBJ2-7
CDR3aa: CASSLVSGYEQYF

v_gene: TRBV28
abundance: -
j_gene: TRBJ2-2
CDR3aa: CASSLGPLAELFF

v_gene: TRBV12-3/TRBV12-4
abundance: -
j_gene: TRBJ1-5
CDR3aa: CASSLGGPRSGQPQHF

v_gene: TRBV4-3
abundance: -
j_gene: TRBJ2-7
CDR3aa: CASSQDGWGEQYF

v_gene: TRBV6-6
abundance: -
j_gene: TRBJ2-1
CDR3aa: CASTMSGEQFF

v_gene: TRBV20-1
abundance: -
j_gene: TRBJ1-1
CDR3aa: CSARETFRLNTEAFF

v_gene: TRBV19
abundance: -
j_gene: TRBJ1-1
CDR3aa: CASSMALNTEAFF

v_gene: TRBV6-5
abundance: -
j_gene: TRBJ1-1
CDR3aa: CASSTLGAAEAFF

v_gene: TRBV7-2
abundance: -
j_gene: TRBJ2-7
CDR3aa: CASSSWTGNEQYF

v_gene: TRBV7-2
abundance: -
j_gene: TRBJ2-7
CDR3aa: CASSFTGIDSYEQYF

v_gene: TRBV7-9
abundance: -
j_gene: TRBJ2-7
CDR3aa: CASSSIDGTSYEQYF

v_gene: TRBV12-3/TRBV12-4
abundance: -
j_gene: TRBJ1-5
CDR3aa: CASSSASNQPQHF

v_gene: TRBV29-1
abundance: -
j_gene: TRBJ1-1
CDR3aa: CSVEGSFPEAFF

v_gene: TRBV6-2/TRBV6-3
abundance: -
j_gene: TRBJ2-7
CDR3aa: CASSYGDRETYEQYF

v_gene: TRBV29-1
abundance: -
j_gene: TRBJ2-7
CDR3aa: CSVEVVRGPRVYEQYF

v_gene: TRBV6-2/TRBV6-3
abundance: -
j_gene: TRBJ2-1
CDR3aa: CASSYGADGSLPNEQFF

v_gene: TRBV6-2/TRBV6-3
abundance: -
j_gene: TRBJ2-3
CDR3aa: CASSAGISITDTQYF

v_gene: TRBV11-1
abundance: -
j_gene: TRBJ2-7
CDR3aa: CASSLASTAYEQYF

v_gene: TRBV2
abundance: -
j_gene: TRBJ2-1
CDR3aa: CASSEAAAGASSPDEQFF

v_gene: TRBV25-1
abundance: -
j_gene: TRBJ2-1
CDR3aa: CASSALLGSTGTRNYNEQFF

v_gene: TRBV14
abundance: -
j_gene: TRBJ2-7
CDR3aa: CASSRDWLAGAHEQYF

v_gene: TRBV5-1
abundance: -
j_gene: TRBJ2-1
CDR3aa: CASSLEGFGAYNEQFF

v_gene: TRBV29-1
abundance: -
j_gene: TRBJ1-1
CDR3aa: CSVEVPGQLNTEAFF

v_gene: TRBV6-2/TRBV6-3
abundance: -
j_gene: TRBJ2-1
CDR3aa: CASSYTGRRAYNEQFF

v_gene: TRBV10-3
abundance: -
j_gene: TRBJ1-2
CDR3aa: CAISDPGQGNLGYGYTF

v_gene: TRBV10-3
abundance: -
j_gene: TRBJ1-5
CDR3aa: CAISESPIPQPQHF

v_gene: TRBV27
abundance: -
j_gene: TRBJ2-7
CDR3aa: CASSLGSGSRSYEQYF

v_gene: TRBV4-3
abundance: -
j_gene: TRBJ1-5
CDR3aa: CASSHRDRDNQPQHF

v_gene: TRBV29-1
abundance: -
j_gene: TRBJ2-2
CDR3aa: CSVEEGRAGELFF

v_gene: TRBV5-1
abundance: -
j_gene: TRBJ2-2
CDR3aa: CASGTNREDTGELFF

v_gene: TRBV4-2
abundance: -
j_gene: TRBJ2-7
CDR3aa: CASSQDIFSQAYEQYF

v_gene: TRBV7-2
abundance: -
j_gene: TRBJ2-1
CDR3aa: CASSPAGQIYNEQFF

v_gene: TRBV7-2
abundance: -
j_gene: TRBJ2-2
CDR3aa: CASSPFAGLNTGELFF

v_gene: TRBV4-1
abundance: -
j_gene: TRBJ1-1
CDR3aa: CASSYMGQGGTEAFF

v_gene: TRBV21-1
abundance: -
j_gene: TRBJ2-5
CDR3aa: CASTSPGLYYLRETQYF

v_gene: TRBV19
abundance: -
j_gene: TRBJ2-1
CDR3aa: CASSLPSGAFHNEQFF

v_gene: TRBV6-5
abundance: -
j_gene: TRBJ2-7
CDR3aa: CASSYSGGNYEQYF

v_gene: TRBV21-1
abundance: -
j_gene: TRBJ1-2
CDR3aa: CASSTLEMQGSNYGYTF

v_gene: TRBV29-1
abundance: -
j_gene: TRBJ2-7
CDR3aa: CSVGGQGAYEQYF

v_gene: TRBV7-9
abundance: -
j_gene: TRBJ2-1
CDR3aa: CASGPWGDHYNEQFF

v_gene: TRBV7-9
abundance: -
j_gene: TRBJ2-7
CDR3aa: CASSLRSDYEQYF

v_gene: TRBV19
abundance: -
j_gene: TRBJ1-6
CDR3aa: CASSISLGRSNSPLHF

v_gene: TRBV12-3/TRBV12-4
abundance: medium-sized
j_gene: TRBJ1-5
CDR3aa: CASSFGLNQPQHF

v_gene: TRBV29-1
abundance: -
j_gene: TRBJ2-7
CDR3aa: CSVKQGYEQYF

v_gene: TRBV29-1
abundance: -
j_gene: TRBJ2-2
CDR3aa: CSVDLGTVNTGELFF

v_gene: TRBV29-1
abundance: -
j_gene: TRBJ2-2
CDR3aa: CSVEGKENTGELFF

v_gene: TRBV7-9
abundance: -
j_gene: TRBJ2-5
CDR3aa: CASTTGGQGLFGETQYF

v_gene: TRBV5-1
abundance: -
j_gene: TRBJ2-3
CDR3aa: CASSLEGSGTQYF

v_gene: TRBV7-6
abundance: -
j_gene: TRBJ2-7
CDR3aa: CASSPEPGSYEQYF